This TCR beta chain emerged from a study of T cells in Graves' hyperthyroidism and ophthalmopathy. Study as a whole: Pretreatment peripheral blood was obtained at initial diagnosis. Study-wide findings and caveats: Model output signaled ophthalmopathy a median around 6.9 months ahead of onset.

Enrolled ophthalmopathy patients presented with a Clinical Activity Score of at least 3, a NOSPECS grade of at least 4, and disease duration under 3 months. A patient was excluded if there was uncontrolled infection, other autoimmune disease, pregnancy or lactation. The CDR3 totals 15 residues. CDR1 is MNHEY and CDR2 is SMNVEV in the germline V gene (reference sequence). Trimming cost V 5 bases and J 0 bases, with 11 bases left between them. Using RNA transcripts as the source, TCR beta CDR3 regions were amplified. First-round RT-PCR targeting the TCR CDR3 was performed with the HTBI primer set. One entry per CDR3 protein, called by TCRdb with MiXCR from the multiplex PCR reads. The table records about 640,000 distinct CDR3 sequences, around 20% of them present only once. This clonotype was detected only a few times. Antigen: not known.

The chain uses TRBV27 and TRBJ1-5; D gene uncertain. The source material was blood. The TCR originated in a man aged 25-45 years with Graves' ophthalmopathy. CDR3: CASSTYGNSNQPQHF. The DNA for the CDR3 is TGTGCCAGCAGTACTTATGGTAATAGCAATCAGCCCCAGCATTTT.